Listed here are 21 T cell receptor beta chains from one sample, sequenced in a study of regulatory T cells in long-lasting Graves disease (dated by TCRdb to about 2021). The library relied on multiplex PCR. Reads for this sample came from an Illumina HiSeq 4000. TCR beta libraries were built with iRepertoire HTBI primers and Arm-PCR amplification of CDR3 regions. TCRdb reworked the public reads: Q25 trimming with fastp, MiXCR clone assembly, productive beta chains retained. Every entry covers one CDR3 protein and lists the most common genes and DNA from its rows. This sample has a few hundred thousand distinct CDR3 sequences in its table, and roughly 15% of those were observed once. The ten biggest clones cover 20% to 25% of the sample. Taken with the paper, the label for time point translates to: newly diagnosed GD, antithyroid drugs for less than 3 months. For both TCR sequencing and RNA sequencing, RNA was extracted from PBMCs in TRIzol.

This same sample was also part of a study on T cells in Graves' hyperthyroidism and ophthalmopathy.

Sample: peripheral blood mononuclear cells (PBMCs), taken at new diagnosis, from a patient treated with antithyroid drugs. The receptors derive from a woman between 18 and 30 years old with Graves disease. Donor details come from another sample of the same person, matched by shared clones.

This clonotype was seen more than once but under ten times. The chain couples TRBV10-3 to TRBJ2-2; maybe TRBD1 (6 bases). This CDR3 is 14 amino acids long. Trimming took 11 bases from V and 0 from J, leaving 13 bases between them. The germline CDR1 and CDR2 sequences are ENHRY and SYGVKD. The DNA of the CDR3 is TGTGCCGCAGGGGACACCTCGAACACCGGGGAGCTGTTTTTT. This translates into CAAGDTSNTGELFF.

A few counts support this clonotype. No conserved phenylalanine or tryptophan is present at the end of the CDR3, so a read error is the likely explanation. CDR3 sequence (DNA): TGTGCCAGCAGTACCGGGACAGGGTACAATGAGCAGTTCCTC. Translated: CASSTGTGYNEQFL. The V and J genes are TRBV27 and TRBJ2-1; 9 bases are a match to TRBD1. Germline V CDR1 and CDR2: MNHEY, SMNVEV (reference sequence). This CDR3 spans 14 amino acids. Trimming at V came to 5 bases and at J to 4 bases, leaving 3 bases not matched to a gene.

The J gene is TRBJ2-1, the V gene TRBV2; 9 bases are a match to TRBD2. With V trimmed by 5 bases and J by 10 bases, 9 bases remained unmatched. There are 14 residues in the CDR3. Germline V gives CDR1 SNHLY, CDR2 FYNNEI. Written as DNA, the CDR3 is TGTGCCAGCAGTCAATTAGCGGGAGAGGGGGAGCAGTTCTTC. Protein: CASSQLAGEGEQFF.

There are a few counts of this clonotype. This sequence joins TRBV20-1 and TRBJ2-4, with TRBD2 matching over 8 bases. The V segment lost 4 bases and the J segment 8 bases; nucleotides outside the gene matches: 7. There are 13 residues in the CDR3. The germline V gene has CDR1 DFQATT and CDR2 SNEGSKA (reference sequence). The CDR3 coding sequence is TGCAGTGCTAAAAGCGGGAGTGTTGACATTCAGTACTTC. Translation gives CSAKSGSVDIQYF.

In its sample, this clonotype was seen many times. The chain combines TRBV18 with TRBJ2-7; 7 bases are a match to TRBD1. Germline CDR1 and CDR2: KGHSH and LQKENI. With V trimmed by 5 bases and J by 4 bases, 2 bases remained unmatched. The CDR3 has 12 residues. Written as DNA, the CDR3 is TGTGCCAGCTCAGCAGGGGGATACGAGCAGTACTTC. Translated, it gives CASSAGGYEQYF.

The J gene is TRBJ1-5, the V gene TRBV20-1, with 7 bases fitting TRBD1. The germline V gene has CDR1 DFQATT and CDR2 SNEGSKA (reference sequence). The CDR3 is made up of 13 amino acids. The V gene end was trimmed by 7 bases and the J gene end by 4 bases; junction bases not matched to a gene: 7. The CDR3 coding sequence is TGCAGTGTTCAAGGGGGCGGAAATCAGCCCCAGCATTTT. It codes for CSVQGGGNQPQHF.

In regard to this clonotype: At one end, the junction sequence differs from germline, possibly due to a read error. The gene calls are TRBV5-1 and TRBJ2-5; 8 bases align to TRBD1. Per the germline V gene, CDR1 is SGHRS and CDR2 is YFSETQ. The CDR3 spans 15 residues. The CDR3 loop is CASSLAGRGRETQYF. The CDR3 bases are TGTGCCAGCAGCTTGGCCGGCAGGGGGCGAGAGACCCAGTACTTC.

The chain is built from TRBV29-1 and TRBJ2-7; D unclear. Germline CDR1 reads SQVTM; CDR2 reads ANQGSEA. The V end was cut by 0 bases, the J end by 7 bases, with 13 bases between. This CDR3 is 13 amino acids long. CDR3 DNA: TGCAGCGTTGAAGACGAGAGTTATAAGGAGCAGTACTTC. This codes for CSVEDESYKEQYF.

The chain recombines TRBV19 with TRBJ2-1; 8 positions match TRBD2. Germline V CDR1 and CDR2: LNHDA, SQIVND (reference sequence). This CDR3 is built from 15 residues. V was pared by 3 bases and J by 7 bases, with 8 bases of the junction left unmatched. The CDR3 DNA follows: TGTGCCAGTAGTATGAGCGGGGGCCTCGGGAATGAGCAGTTCTTC. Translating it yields CASSMSGGLGNEQFF.

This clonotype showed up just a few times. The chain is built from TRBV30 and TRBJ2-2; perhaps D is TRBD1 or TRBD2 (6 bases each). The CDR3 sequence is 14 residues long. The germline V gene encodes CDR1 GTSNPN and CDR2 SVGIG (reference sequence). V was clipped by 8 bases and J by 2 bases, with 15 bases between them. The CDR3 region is CAARGTLNTGELFF. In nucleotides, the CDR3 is TGTGCCGCTCGCGGGACACTCAACACCGGGGAGCTGTTTTTT.

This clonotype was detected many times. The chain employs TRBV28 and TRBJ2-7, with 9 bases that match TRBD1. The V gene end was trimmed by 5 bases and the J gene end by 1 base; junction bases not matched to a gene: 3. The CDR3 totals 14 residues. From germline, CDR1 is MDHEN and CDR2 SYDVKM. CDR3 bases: TGTGCCAGCAGTACAGGGGGCCAGTCCTACGAGCAGTACTTC. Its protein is CASSTGGQSYEQYF.

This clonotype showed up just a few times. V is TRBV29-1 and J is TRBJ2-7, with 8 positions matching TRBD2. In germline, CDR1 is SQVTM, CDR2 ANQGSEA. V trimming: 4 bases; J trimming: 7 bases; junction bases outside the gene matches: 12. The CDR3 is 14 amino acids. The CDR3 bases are TGCAGCGTTGGCAGCGGGAGCCGGTATTGGGAGCAGTACTTC. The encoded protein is CSVGSGSRYWEQYF.

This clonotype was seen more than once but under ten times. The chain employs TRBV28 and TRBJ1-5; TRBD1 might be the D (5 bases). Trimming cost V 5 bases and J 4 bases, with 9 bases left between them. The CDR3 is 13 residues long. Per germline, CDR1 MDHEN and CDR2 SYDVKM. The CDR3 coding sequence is TGTGCCAGCAGTGGGGGGGTAAATCAGCCCCAGCATTTT. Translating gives CASSGGVNQPQHF. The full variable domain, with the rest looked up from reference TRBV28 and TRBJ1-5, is DVKVTQSSRYLVKRTGEKVFLECVQDMDHENMFWYRQDPGLGLRLIYFSYDVKMKEKGDIPEGYSVSREKKERFSLILESASTNQTSMYLCASSGGVNQPQHFGDGTRLSIL.

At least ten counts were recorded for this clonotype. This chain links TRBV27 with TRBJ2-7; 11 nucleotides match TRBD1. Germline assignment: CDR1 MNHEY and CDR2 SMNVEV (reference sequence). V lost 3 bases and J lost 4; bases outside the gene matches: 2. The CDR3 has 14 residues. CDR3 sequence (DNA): TGTGCCAGCAGTTTGGACAGGGGGCAATACGAGCAGTACTTC. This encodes CASSLDRGQYEQYF.

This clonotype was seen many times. In nucleotides, the CDR3 is TGCAGTGCGGGGCTCCATGAGCAGTTCTTC. Protein product: CSAGLHEQFF. The chain recombines TRBV20-1 with TRBJ2-1, with D tentatively TRBD1 (5 bases). From germline, CDR1 is DFQATT and CDR2 SNEGSKA (reference sequence). CDR3 size: 10 residues. Trimming shortened V by 6 bases and J by 8 bases, and 8 bases separated the two germline ends.

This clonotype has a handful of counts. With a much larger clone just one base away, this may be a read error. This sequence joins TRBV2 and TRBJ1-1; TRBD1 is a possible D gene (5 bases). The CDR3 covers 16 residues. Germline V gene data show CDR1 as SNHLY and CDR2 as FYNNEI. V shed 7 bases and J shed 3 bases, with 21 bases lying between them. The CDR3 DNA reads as TGTGCCAGCACCCCAGGTATGGGGCGAACGGACACTGAAGCTTTCTTT. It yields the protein CASTPGMGRTDTEAFF.

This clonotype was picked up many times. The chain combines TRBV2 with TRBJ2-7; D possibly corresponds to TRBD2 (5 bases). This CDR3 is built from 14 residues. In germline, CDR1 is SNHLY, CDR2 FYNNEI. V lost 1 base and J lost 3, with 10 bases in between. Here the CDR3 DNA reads TGTGCCAGCAGTGAAGTAGCGCCCCGCTACGAGCAGTACTTC. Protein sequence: CASSEVAPRYEQYF. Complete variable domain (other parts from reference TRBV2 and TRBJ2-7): EPEVTQTPSHQVTQMGQEVILRCVPISNHLYFYWYRQILGQKVEFLVSFYNNEISEKSEIFDDQFSVERPDGSNFTLKIRSTKLEDSAMYFCASSEVAPRYEQYFGPGTRLTVT.

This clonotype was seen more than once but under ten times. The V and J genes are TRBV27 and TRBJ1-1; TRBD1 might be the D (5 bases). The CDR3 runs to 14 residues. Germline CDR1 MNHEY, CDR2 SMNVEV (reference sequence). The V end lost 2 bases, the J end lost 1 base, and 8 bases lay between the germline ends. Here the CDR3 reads CASSLGGKNTEAFF. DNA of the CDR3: TGTGCCAGCAGTTTAGGGGGGAAGAACACTGAAGCTTTCTTT.

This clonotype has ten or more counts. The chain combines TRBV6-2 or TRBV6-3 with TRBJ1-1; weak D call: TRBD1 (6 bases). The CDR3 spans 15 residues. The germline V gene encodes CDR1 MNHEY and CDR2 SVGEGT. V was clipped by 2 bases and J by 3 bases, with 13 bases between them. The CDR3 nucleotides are TGTGCCAGCAGTTACGAGCCGGGGGGCGACACTGAAGCTTTCTTT. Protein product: CASSYEPGGDTEAFF.

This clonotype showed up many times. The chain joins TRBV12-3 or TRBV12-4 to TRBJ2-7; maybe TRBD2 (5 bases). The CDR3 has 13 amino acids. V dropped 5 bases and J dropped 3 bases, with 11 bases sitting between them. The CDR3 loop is CASSHPGDYEQYF. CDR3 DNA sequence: TGTGCCAGCAGTCACCCCGGGGACTACGAGCAGTACTTC.

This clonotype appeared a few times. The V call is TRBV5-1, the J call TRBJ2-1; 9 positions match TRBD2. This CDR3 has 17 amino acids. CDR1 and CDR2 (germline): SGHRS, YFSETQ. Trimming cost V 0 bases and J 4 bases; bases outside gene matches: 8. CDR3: CASSLGSGLAVYNEQFF. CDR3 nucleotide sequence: TGCGCCAGCAGCTTGGGGTCGGGACTAGCAGTTTACAATGAGCAGTTCTTC.